There are a few counts of the clone carrying this T cell receptor (beta chain). V gave up 8 bases and J gave up 1 base, with 9 bases separating them. Germline loops: CDR1 SNHLY, CDR2 FYNNEI. The length of the CDR3 is 12 residues. A multiplex PCR was run with 60 Vbeta primers and 13 Jbeta primers. The method was immunoSEQ multiplex PCR; TCRdb's version includes in-frame clones alone and lacks a portion of them. The sample includes approximately 120,000 clones, about 79% of them seen just once. These data are taken from a study of cytomegalovirus exposure and HLA in healthy donors. The chain links TRBV2 to TRBJ2-7, with D unresolved. Sequenced: PBMCs. The receptor comes from a human donor in good health. CDR3 sequence (DNA): TGTGCCAGCTGTGTCAGTTCCTACGAGCAGTACTTC. Its translation: CASCVSSYEQYF. The complete variable domain, with remaining parts taken from reference TRBV2 and TRBJ2-7, reads EPEVTQTPSHQVTQMGQEVILRCVPISNHLYFYWYRQILGQKVEFLVSFYNNEISEKSEIFDDQFSVERPDGSNFTLKIRSTKLEDSAMYFCASCVSSYEQYFGPGTRLTVT.